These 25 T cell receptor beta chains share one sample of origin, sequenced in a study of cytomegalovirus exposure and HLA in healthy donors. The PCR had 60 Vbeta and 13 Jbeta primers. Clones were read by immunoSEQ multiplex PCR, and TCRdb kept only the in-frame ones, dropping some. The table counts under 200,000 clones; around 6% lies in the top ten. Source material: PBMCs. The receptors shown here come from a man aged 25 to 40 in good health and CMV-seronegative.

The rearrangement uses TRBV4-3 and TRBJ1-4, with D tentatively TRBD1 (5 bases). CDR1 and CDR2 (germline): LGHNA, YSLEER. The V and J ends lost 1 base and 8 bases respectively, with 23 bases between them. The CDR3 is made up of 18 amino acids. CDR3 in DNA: TGCGCCAGCAGCCAAGGTGTTCGGAGGGGTAAGGCGTACGAAAAACTGTTTTTT. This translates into CASSQGVRRGKAYEKLFF.

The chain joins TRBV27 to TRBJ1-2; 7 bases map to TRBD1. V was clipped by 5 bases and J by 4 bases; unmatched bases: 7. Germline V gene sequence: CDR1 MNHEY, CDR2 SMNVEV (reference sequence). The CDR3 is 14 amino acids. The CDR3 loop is CASSRQGWIYGYTF. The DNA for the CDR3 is TGTGCCAGCAGTCGACAGGGTTGGATCTATGGCTACACCTTC.

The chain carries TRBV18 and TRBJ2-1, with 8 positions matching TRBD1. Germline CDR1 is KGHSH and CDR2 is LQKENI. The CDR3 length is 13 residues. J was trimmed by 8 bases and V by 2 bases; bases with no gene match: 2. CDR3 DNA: TGTGCCAGCTCACCAGGGACAGGCGATGAGCAGTTCTTC. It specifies CASSPGTGDEQFF. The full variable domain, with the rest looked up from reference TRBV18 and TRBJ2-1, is NAGVMQNPRHLVRRRGQEARLRCSPMKGHSHVYWYRQLPEEGLKFMVYLQKENIIDESGMPKERFSAEFPKEGPSILRIQQVVRGDSAAYFCASSPGTGDEQFFGPGTRLTVL.

The CDR3, as DNA: TGTGCCAGCAGCTTAGACGGGACTAGCGGGGGTCTCCAGTACTTC. This encodes CASSLDGTSGGLQYF. The chain employs TRBV7-7 and TRBJ2-7; 14 bases fit TRBD2. Germline-derived CDR1 and CDR2 are SSHAT and FNYEAQ (reference sequence). This CDR3 contains 15 residues. J lost 10 bases, V lost 1 base, and 6 bases had no gene match.

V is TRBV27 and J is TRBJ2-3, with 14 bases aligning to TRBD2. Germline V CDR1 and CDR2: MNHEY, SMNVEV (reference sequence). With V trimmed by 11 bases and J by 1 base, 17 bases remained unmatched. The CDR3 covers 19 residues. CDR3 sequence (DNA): TGTGCCGCTGGGCAGGGGTGGACTAGCGGGAGGAGCGGCACAGATACGCAGTATTTT. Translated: CAAGQGWTSGRSGTDTQYF.

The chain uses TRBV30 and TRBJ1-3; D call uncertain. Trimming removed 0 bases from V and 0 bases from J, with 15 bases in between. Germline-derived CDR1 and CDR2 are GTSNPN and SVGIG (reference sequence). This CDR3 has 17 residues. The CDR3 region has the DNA TGTGCCTGGAGTGTCTGGGTCTTGGCGGGCTCTGGAAACACCATATATTTT. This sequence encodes CAWSVWVLAGSGNTIYF.

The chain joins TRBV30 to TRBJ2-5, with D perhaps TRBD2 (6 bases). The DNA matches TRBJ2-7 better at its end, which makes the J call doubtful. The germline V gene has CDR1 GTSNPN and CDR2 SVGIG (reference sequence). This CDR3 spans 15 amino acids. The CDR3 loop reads CAWKPLASPTYEQYF. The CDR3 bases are TGTGCCTGGAAACCTCTAGCGTCCCCCACCTACGAGCAGTACTTC.

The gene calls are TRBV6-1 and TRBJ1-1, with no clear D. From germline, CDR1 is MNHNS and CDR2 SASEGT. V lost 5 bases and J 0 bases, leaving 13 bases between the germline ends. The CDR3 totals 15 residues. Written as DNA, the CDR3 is TGTGCCAGCAGTACTATCAGCATCATGAACACTGAAGCTTTCTTT. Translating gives CASSTISIMNTEAFF.

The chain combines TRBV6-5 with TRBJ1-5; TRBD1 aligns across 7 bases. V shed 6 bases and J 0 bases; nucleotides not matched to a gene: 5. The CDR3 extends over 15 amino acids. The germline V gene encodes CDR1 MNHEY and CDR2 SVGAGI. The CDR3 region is CASSRQGGSNQPQHF. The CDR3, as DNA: TGTGCCAGCAGCCGACAGGGTGGTAGCAATCAGCCCCAGCATTTT.

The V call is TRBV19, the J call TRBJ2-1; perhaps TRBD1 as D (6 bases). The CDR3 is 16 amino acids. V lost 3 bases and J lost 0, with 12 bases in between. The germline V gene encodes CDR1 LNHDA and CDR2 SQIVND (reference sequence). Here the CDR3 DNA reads TGTGCCAGTAGTATGATTGACAGGAGCTCCTACAATGAGCAGTTCTTC. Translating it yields CASSMIDRSSYNEQFF.

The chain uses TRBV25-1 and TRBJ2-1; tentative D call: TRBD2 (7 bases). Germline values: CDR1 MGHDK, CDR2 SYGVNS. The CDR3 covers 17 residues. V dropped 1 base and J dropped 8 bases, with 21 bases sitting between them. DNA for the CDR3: TGTGCCAGCAGTGAATCAACGGGCGGGGGCCTGTTCGATGAGCAGTTCTTC. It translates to CASSESTGGGLFDEQFF.

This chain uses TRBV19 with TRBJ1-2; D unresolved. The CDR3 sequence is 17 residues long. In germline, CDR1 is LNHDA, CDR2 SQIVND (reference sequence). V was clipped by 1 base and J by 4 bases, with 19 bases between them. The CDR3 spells CASSIGRREGMGYGYTF. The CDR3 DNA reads TGTGCCAGTAGTATAGGGCGTCGGGAGGGAATGGGCTATGGCTACACCTTC.

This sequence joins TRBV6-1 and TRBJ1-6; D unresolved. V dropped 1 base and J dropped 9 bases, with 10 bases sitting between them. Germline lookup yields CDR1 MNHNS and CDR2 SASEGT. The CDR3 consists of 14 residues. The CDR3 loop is CASSEVDRGSPLHF. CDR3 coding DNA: TGTGCCAGCAGTGAAGTAGATCGGGGTTCACCCCTCCACTTT.

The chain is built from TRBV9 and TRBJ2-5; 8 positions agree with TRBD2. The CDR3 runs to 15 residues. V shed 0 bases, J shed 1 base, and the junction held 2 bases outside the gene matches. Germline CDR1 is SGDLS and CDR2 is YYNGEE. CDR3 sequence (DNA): TGTGCCAGCAGCGTAGTAGCGGGACGCCAAGAGACCCAGTACTTC. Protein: CASSVVAGRQETQYF.

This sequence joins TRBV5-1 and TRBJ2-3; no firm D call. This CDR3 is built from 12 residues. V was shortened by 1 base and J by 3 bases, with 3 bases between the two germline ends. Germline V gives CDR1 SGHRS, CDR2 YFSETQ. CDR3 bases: TGCGCCAGCAGCTTGCAGACAGATACGCAGTATTTT. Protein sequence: CASSLQTDTQYF.

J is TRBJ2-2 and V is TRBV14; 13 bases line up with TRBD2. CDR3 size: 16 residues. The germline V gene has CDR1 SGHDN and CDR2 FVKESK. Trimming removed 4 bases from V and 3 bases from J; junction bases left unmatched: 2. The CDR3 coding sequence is TGTGCCAGCAGCCTACTAGCGGGAGGGGACACCGGGGAGCTGTTTTTT. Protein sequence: CASSLLAGGDTGELFF.

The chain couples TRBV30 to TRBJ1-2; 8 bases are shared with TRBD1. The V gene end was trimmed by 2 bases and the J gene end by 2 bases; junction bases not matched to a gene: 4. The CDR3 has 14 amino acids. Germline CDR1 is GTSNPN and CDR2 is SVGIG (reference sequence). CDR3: CAWSTQGGNYGYTF. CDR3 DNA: TGTGCCTGGAGTACACAGGGGGGGAACTATGGCTACACCTTC.

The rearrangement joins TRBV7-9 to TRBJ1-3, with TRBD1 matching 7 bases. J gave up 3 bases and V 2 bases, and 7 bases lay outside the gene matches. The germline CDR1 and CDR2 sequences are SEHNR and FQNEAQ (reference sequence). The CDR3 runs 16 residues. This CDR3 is CASSLWTGLSGNTIYF. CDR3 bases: TGTGCCAGCAGCTTATGGACAGGCCTGAGTGGAAACACCATATATTTT.

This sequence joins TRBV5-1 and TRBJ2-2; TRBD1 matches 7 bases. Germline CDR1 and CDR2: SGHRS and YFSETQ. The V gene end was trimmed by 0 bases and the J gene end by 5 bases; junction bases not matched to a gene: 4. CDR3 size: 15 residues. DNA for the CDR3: TGCGCCAGCAGCTTGGAAGGGGGCTTAACCGGGGAGCTGTTTTTT. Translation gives CASSLEGGLTGELFF.

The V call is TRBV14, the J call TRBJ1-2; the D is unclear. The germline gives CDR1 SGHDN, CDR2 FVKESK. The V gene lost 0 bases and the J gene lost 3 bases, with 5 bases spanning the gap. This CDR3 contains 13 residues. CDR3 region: CASSQDFDYGYTF. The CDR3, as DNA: TGTGCCAGCAGCCAAGATTTCGACTATGGCTACACCTTC.

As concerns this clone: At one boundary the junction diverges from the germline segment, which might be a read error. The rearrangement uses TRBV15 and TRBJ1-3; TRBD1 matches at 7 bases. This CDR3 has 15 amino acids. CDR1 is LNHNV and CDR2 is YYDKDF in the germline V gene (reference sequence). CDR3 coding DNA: TGTGCCACCAGCAGAGATCGAGGGGGCGGAAACATCATATATTTT. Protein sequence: CATSRDRGGGNIIYF. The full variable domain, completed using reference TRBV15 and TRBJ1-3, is DAMVIQNPRYQVTQFGKPVTLSCSQTLNHNVMYWYQQKSSQAPKLLFHYYDKDFNNEADTPDNFQSRRPNTSFCFLDIRSPGLGDTAMYLCATSRDRGGGNIIYFGEGSWLTVV.

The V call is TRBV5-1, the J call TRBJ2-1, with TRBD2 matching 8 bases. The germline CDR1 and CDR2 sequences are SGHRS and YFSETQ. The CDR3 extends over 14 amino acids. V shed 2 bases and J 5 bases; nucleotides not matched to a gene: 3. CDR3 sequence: CASSLTSGNNEQFF. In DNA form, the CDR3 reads TGCGCCAGCAGCTTAACTAGCGGAAACAATGAGCAGTTCTTC.

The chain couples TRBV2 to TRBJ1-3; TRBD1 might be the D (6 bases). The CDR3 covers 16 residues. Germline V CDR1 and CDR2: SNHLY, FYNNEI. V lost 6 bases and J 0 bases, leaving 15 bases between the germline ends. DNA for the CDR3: TGTGCCAGCAGAAGGACAGACTTTAGCTCTGGAAACACCATATATTTT. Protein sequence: CASRRTDFSSGNTIYF.

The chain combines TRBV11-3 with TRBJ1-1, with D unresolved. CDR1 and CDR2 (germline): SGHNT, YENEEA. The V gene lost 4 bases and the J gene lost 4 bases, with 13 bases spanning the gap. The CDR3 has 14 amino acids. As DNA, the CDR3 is TGTGCCAGCAGCTCCTCGGGATTGGGCACTGAAGCTTTCTTT. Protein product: CASSSSGLGTEAFF.

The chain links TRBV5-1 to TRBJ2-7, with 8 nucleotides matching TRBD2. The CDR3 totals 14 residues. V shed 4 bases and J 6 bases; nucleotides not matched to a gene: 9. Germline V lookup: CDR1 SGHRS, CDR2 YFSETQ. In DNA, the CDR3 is TGCGCCAGCAGCCAGGGGACTAGAAGCTCCGAGCAGTACTTC. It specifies CASSQGTRSSEQYF.